Shown below are 31 T cell receptor beta chains from a single sample sequenced in a study of metastatic and nonmetastatic thyroid tumors. Prior to thyroid surgery, none of the patients had received any treatment. Via MiXCR, TCRdb re-called the PCR reads. Altogether more than 70,000 clones are present, roughly 8.6% being singletons, with the ten largest covering more than 8%. The sample comprised blood. These receptors were obtained from a female donor with papillary thyroid cancer or a benign thyroid nodule (not recorded which). Some clones in this sample may be carry-over from other donors' samples.

This clone was picked up many times. Other DNA sequences in the same sample also yield this CDR3. The chain carries TRBV4-1 and TRBJ2-7; 10 bases align to TRBD1. The V and J ends lost 11 bases and 5 bases, in that order; junction bases with no gene match: 9. The CDR3 runs to 13 residues. The germline CDR1 and CDR2 sequences are MGHRA and YSYEKL. CDR3 loop: CASSDRGHNEQYF. DNA for the CDR3: TGCGCCTCCTCCGACAGGGGGCATAACGAGCAGTACTTC.

This clone was seen many times. This chain links TRBV9 with TRBJ1-1; tentative D call: TRBD1 (6 bases). The CDR3 has 13 residues. Germline values: CDR1 SGDLS, CDR2 YYNGEE. V was cut by 4 bases and J by 6 bases, with 13 bases left in between. The CDR3 protein is CASSPGGLSEAFF. The CDR3 nucleotides read TGTGCCAGCAGCCCCGGGGGGCTTTCTGAAGCTTTCTTT.

V is TRBV5-6 and J is TRBJ1-3, with D maybe TRBD1 (6 bases). Per germline, CDR1 SGHDT and CDR2 YYEEEE. CDR3 length: 14 amino acids. Trimming removed 3 bases at V and 4 bases at J, with 11 bases between. The CDR3 DNA reads TGTGCCAGCAGCTCTCAGGGGACAGGAAACACCATATATTTT. Translated, it gives CASSSQGTGNTIYF.

There are many counts of this clone. The chain couples TRBV5-1 to TRBJ2-1; a possible D gene is TRBD1 (5 bases). This CDR3 is built from 15 residues. Germline V gene sequence: CDR1 SGHRS, CDR2 YFSETQ. V lost 0 bases, J lost 7 bases, and 14 bases lay in between. This CDR3 reads CASSLGAQGINEQFF. CDR3 in DNA: TGCGCCAGCAGCTTGGGGGCGCAGGGAATTAATGAGCAGTTCTTC. Supplemented by reference TRBV5-1 and TRBJ2-1, the full variable domain reads KAGVTQTPRYLIKTRGQQVTLSCSPISGHRSVSWYQQTPGQGLQFLFEYFSETQRNKGNFPGRFSGRQFSNSRSEMNVSTLELGDSALYLCASSLGAQGINEQFFGPGTRLTVL.

The chain carries TRBV3-1 and TRBJ2-5; D uncertain. Trimming took off 3 bases at V and 4 bases at J, with 3 bases between the two ends. The CDR3 is 11 residues long. Germline assignment: CDR1 LGHDT and CDR2 YNNKEL (reference sequence). CDR3 protein: CASSQRETQYF. As DNA, the CDR3 is TGTGCCAGCAGCCAGAGAGAGACCCAGTACTTC.

This clone occurred many times. This chain uses TRBV2 with TRBJ1-5; unclear D gene. V was trimmed by 5 bases and J by 6 bases, leaving 11 bases between them. Germline V gene lookup returns CDR1 SNHLY and CDR2 FYNNEI. This CDR3 is built from 13 residues. This CDR3 reads CASSHIGGQPQHF. The CDR3 nucleotides read TGTGCCAGCAGTCACATAGGCGGTCAGCCCCAGCATTTT. Looking up the rest from reference TRBV2 and TRBJ1-5 gives the full variable domain: EPEVTQTPSHQVTQMGQEVILRCVPISNHLYFYWYRQILGQKVEFLVSFYNNEISEKSEIFDDQFSVERPDGSNFTLKIRSTKLEDSAMYFCASSHIGGQPQHFGDGTRLSIL.

This clone has at least ten counts. The CDR3 loop is CASSASTGTVGYTF. The CDR3 coding sequence is TGTGCCAGCAGTGCTTCGACAGGGACGGTTGGCTACACCTTC. The rearrangement joins TRBV25-1 to TRBJ1-2; 7 nucleotides align to TRBD1. Germline assignment: CDR1 MGHDK and CDR2 SYGVNS. V was clipped by 4 bases and J by 7 bases; unmatched bases: 9. The CDR3 covers 14 residues.

This clone was observed a few times. The chain joins TRBV6-2 or TRBV6-3 to TRBJ2-7, with 10 bases aligning to TRBD1. This CDR3 has 19 amino acids. Germline loops: CDR1 MNHEY, CDR2 SVGEGT. Trimming removed 0 bases from V and 4 bases from J; junction bases left unmatched: 15. The CDR3 region is CASSYSIKGGDRGLYEQYF. DNA for the CDR3: TGTGCCAGCAGTTACTCGATCAAGGGAGGGGACAGGGGATTATACGAGCAGTACTTC.

This clone was seen many times. The rearrangement uses TRBV27 and TRBJ2-7; no reliable D call. CDR3 size: 11 residues. V was pared by 3 bases and J by 8 bases, with 8 bases between. CDR1 and CDR2 from the germline V gene are MNHEY and SMNVEV (reference sequence). The CDR3 reads CASSLVGKQYF. CDR3 sequence (DNA): TGTGCCAGCAGTTTGGTGGGGAAGCAGTACTTC.

The chain is built from TRBV28 and TRBJ1-5, with D tentatively TRBD1 (5 bases). This CDR3 spans 14 amino acids. V gave up 5 bases and J gave up 5 bases, with 13 bases separating them. Germline CDR1 MDHEN, CDR2 SYDVKM. In nucleotides, the CDR3 is TGTGCCAGCAGTCGGGACGGAGGTGATCAGCCCCAGCATTTT. Its translation is CASSRDGGDQPQHF.

This clone was detected many times. The gene calls are TRBV2 and TRBJ2-1, with D perhaps TRBD1 or TRBD2 (5 bases each). V was shortened by 5 bases and J by 3 bases, with 20 bases between the two germline ends. Germline CDR1 reads SNHLY; CDR2 reads FYNNEI. The CDR3 covers 17 residues. CDR3 nucleotide sequence: TGTGCCAGCAGTAGCCCCCGGGACGGTGGGGGCTACAATGAGCAGTTCTTC. This codes for CASSSPRDGGGYNEQFF.

This clone appeared many times. CDR3 DNA sequence: TGTGCCAGCAGTTTGGCCGATGGGACCGGGGAGCTGTTTTTT. Encoded protein: CASSLADGTGELFF. The chain recombines TRBV12-3 or TRBV12-4 with TRBJ2-2; no definite D call. V lost 3 bases and J lost 5, with 10 bases in between. This CDR3 is 14 amino acids long.

This clone was counted ten times or more. The sample has other DNA sequences that encode this CDR3 too. The gene calls are TRBV6-4 and TRBJ2-3, with 8 positions matching TRBD2. V lost 6 bases to trimming and J lost 1 base; unmatched junction nucleotides: 3. The germline V gene encodes CDR1 MRHNA and CDR2 SNTAGT. The length of the CDR3 is 14 residues. The CDR3 nucleotides are TGTGCCAGCAGCCGAGCGGGGGGCACAGATACGCAGTATTTT. Protein sequence: CASSRAGGTDTQYF.

This clone was picked up a small number of times. This chain joins TRBV3-1 and TRBJ2-7; D gene ambiguous. The CDR3 totals 13 residues. V was pared by 2 bases and J by 4 bases, with 9 bases between. CDR1 is LGHDT, CDR2 YNNKEL, per germline (reference sequence). CDR3 DNA sequence: TGTGCCAGCAGCCAATTGGCCCAATACGAGCAGTACTTC. Amino acids: CASSQLAQYEQYF.

This clone has at least ten counts. Other nucleotide sequences in the sample specify the same CDR3. The chain recombines TRBV10-3 with TRBJ1-1; D possibly corresponds to TRBD1 (5 bases). The ends were cut back, 3 bases at V and 1 base at J, with 9 bases in the middle. The CDR3 runs 14 residues. Germline CDR1 is ENHRY and CDR2 is SYGVKD. As DNA, the CDR3 is TGTGCCATCAGTGACAGGGTAGGGAACACTGAAGCTTTCTTT. As protein: CAISDRVGNTEAFF.

This clone was counted many times. The chain carries TRBV6-2 or TRBV6-3 and TRBJ2-5; 10 bases are shared with TRBD2. This CDR3 is 18 amino acids long. The V and J ends lost 1 base and 5 bases, in that order; junction bases with no gene match: 13. The germline V gene has CDR1 MNHEY and CDR2 SVGEGT. The CDR3 DNA reads as TGTGCCAGCAGTTACTTAGGAAGCGGGGGGGCCCGATGGGAGACCCAGTACTTC. Translating it yields CASSYLGSGGARWETQYF.

The chain has TRBV20-1 and TRBJ2-7; the match to TRBD2 covers 13 bases. This CDR3 is 14 amino acids long. V dropped 4 bases and J dropped 5; count of bases not matched to a gene: 5. Germline CDR1 is DFQATT and CDR2 is SNEGSKA (reference sequence). CDR3 protein: CSAMTSGRIHEQYF. As DNA, the CDR3 is TGCAGTGCTATGACTAGCGGGAGGATCCACGAGCAGTACTTC.

At least ten counts were recorded for this clone. The V gene is TRBV12-3 or TRBV12-4, the J gene TRBJ1-1, with D possibly matching TRBD1 (6 bases). V lost 5 bases and J 7 bases, leaving 23 bases between the germline ends. The CDR3 consists of 16 residues. The CDR3: CASSPPRGGGPGEAFF. CDR3 DNA: TGTGCCAGCAGTCCCCCACGGGGGGGGGGGCCGGGTGAAGCTTTCTTT.

This clone was detected ten times or more. V is TRBV19 and J is TRBJ2-7; TRBD1 aligns across 8 bases. The V segment lost 3 bases and the J segment 10 bases; nucleotides outside the gene matches: 8. This CDR3 comprises 13 residues. CDR1 LNHDA and CDR2 SQIVND come from the germline V gene (reference sequence). CDR3 nucleotides: TGTGCCAGTAGTATCCAAGCAGGGGGCGGACAGTACTTC. Encoded protein: CASSIQAGGGQYF.

Many counts were recorded for this clone. V is TRBV6-1 and J is TRBJ1-2; TRBD1 matches 9 bases. The CDR3 spans 15 residues. The junction had 10 bases not matched to a gene; V was cut back by 3 bases and J by 8 bases. CDR1 MNHNS and CDR2 SASEGT come from the germline V gene. The CDR3 nucleotides read TGTGCCAGCAGTGAGGCGGGACAGGGCGTATGGGGCTACACCTTC. This gives the protein CASSEAGQGVWGYTF.

This clone was recorded at least ten times. The genes are TRBV5-1 and TRBJ1-1; possible D gene TRBD1, 6 bases. V was pared by 5 bases and J by 0 bases, with 14 bases between. This CDR3 region has 15 residues. CDR1 is SGHRS and CDR2 is YFSETQ in the germline V gene. CDR3 bases: TGCGCCAGCAGTCGAGAAGGACAGATGAACACTGAAGCTTTCTTT. As protein: CASSREGQMNTEAFF.

The table lists this clone with many counts. CDR3 in DNA: TGTGCCAGCAGCCAACTTAGCGGGGGGATAAACGAGCAGTACTTC. As protein: CASSQLSGGINEQYF. This chain connects TRBV3-1 to TRBJ2-7, with 10 bases matching TRBD2. The V gene end was trimmed by 2 bases and the J gene end by 5 bases; junction bases not matched to a gene: 6. Germline lookup yields CDR1 LGHDT and CDR2 YNNKEL (reference sequence). The CDR3 loop spans 15 amino acids.

Comments on this clone: A much larger clone lies one base from this, so it may be a read error. The chain employs TRBV11-2 and TRBJ2-3; 7 bases are a match to TRBD2. The CDR3 runs 15 residues. Germline lookup yields CDR1 SGHAT and CDR2 FQNNGV. Losses at the gene ends were 5 bases for V and 6 bases for J; bases not matched to a gene: 11. CDR3 bases: TGTGCCAGCAGCACGATGGGGGGGGACCACGATACGCAGTATTTT. This encodes CASSTMGGDHDTQYF.

This clone has a count of ten or more. The genes are TRBV7-2 and TRBJ2-7, with 10 nucleotides matching TRBD2. V trimming: 2 bases; J trimming: 7 bases; junction bases outside the gene matches: 2. This CDR3 spans 13 amino acids. Germline V gene sequence: CDR1 SGHTA, CDR2 FQGNSA. Written as DNA, the CDR3 is TGTGCCAGCAGCTTAAGCGGGGGGGGTGAGCAGTACTTC. Amino acids: CASSLSGGGEQYF.

The sample holds many counts of this clone. The V gene is TRBV7-3, the J gene TRBJ2-2; 9 positions agree with TRBD2. CDR3 size: 15 residues. Germline V lookup: CDR1 SGHTA, CDR2 FQGTGA. Trimming removed 3 bases from V and 7 bases from J; junction bases left unmatched: 6. The CDR3 nucleotides are TGTGCCAGCAGCTTGGCGGGGGGGCCGGTCGGGGAGCTGTTTTTT. Its translation is CASSLAGGPVGELFF.

This clone was observed a handful of times. Possible read error: a much larger clone is one base away. The chain employs TRBV12-5 and TRBJ2-7; TRBD2 is a possible D gene (5 bases). V was pared by 6 bases and J by 3 bases, with 18 bases between. Germline V gene lookup returns CDR1 LGHNT and CDR2 FRNRAP. The CDR3 sequence is 15 residues long. In nucleotides, the CDR3 is TGTGCTAGTGGGGGTAGGACGGGGAGAGTCTACGAGCAGTACTTC. This translates into CASGGRTGRVYEQYF. Full variable domain (remainder filled in from reference TRBV12-5 and TRBJ2-7): DARVTQTPRHKVTEMGQEVTMRCQPILGHNTVFWYRQTMMQGLELLAYFRNRAPLDDSGMPKDRFSAEMPDATLATLKIQPSEPRDSAVYFCASGGRTGRVYEQYFGPGTRLTVT.

This clone was seen repeatedly, ten times or more. The gene calls are TRBV20-1 and TRBJ2-1; 10 bases agree with TRBD2. The CDR3 spans 14 residues. Looked up from germline, CDR1 is DFQATT and CDR2 is SNEGSKA (reference sequence). V trimming: 3 bases; J trimming: 6 bases; junction bases outside the gene matches: 5. The CDR3 protein is CSARDSGGFNEQFF. The CDR3 DNA sequence: TGCAGTGCTAGGGATAGCGGGGGGTTCAATGAGCAGTTCTTC.

The sample holds many counts of this clone. This sequence joins TRBV4-1 and TRBJ2-3; D unresolved. The V and J ends lost 3 bases and 1 base respectively, with 2 bases between them. Germline assignment: CDR1 MGHRA and CDR2 YSYEKL. CDR3 length: 12 amino acids. The CDR3 nucleotides read TGCGCCAGCAGCCACGGCACAGATACGCAGTATTTT. It yields the protein CASSHGTDTQYF.

This clone was observed many times. The chain carries TRBV14 and TRBJ2-3; 7 positions agree with TRBD1. Losses at the gene ends were 5 bases for V and 0 bases for J; bases not matched to a gene: 8. Germline loops: CDR1 SGHDN, CDR2 FVKESK. The CDR3 extends over 16 amino acids. The CDR3 DNA reads TGTGCCAGCAGCACCTACAGGGGCTGGAGCACAGATACGCAGTATTTT. Amino acid sequence: CASSTYRGWSTDTQYF.

The chain has TRBV6-1 and TRBJ2-2; TRBD2 agrees at 9 bases. V shed 7 bases and J 1 base; nucleotides not matched to a gene: 4. This CDR3 is built from 15 residues. Germline CDR1 reads MNHNS; CDR2 reads SASEGT. The CDR3 DNA reads as TGTGCCAGCAAACCAGCGGGGGGGAACACCGGGGAGCTGTTTTTT. This translates into CASKPAGGNTGELFF.

At least ten counts were recorded for this clone. This chain links TRBV7-3 with TRBJ2-2; D unclear. Trimming pared 2 bases from V and 6 bases from J, leaving 4 bases between. The CDR3 has 12 amino acids. CDR1 is SGHTA and CDR2 is FQGTGA in the germline V gene. For the CDR3, the DNA is TGTGCCAGCAGCTTATTAGCCGGGGAGCTGTTTTTT. Its translation is CASSLLAGELFF.